This passage covers 25 T cell receptor beta chains from one sample sequenced in a study of shared clonotypes between healthy human individuals. Measured with immunoSEQ multiplex PCR; TCRdb has only the in-frame clones, and not every one. The sample has more than 2 million clones; nearly 97% are singletons. The sample comprised naive CD4+ T cells sorted from blood. This sample's subset: CD45RA+ positively selected. All receptors derive from a man between 18 and 29 years old in good health.

As for this clone: Distinct nucleotide sequences in the sample also encode this CDR3. The rearrangement joins TRBV10-3 to TRBJ2-3; either TRBD1 or TRBD2 may supply D (5 bases each). CDR1 is ENHRY and CDR2 is SYGVKD in the germline V gene. The length of the CDR3 is 13 residues. V lost 6 bases to trimming and J lost 2 bases, with 9 bases between them. In nucleotides, the CDR3 is TGTGCCATCAGCCGGGACCTCACAGATACGCAGTATTTT. Protein: CAISRDLTDTQYF.

The chain combines TRBV28 with TRBJ1-1, with a possible D match to TRBD1 (5 bases). The germline V and J ends were trimmed by 5 bases and 2 bases, with 18 bases remaining between them. The CDR3 consists of 16 residues. Germline V CDR1 and CDR2: MDHEN, SYDVKM. DNA for the CDR3: TGTGCCAGCAGTCCCCTGGGTCGGGGGAGCAACACTGAAGCTTTCTTT. Amino acids: CASSPLGRGSNTEAFF.

This clone was counted only a few times. The chain is built from TRBV6-5 and TRBJ1-2; D might be TRBD1 (6 bases). The CDR3 has 12 amino acids. The germline V gene has CDR1 MNHEY and CDR2 SVGAGI. The V end lost 6 bases, the J end lost 8 bases, and 13 bases lay between the germline ends. CDR3 amino acids: CASRDSGIGYTF. In DNA form, the CDR3 reads TGTGCCAGCAGGGACAGTGGAATCGGCTACACCTTC.

The chain uses TRBV6-5 and TRBJ2-7, with 7 bases fitting TRBD1. V lost 4 bases and J lost 2; bases outside the gene matches: 8. From germline, CDR1 is MNHEY and CDR2 SVGAGI. The CDR3 runs to 15 residues. Here the CDR3 DNA reads TGTGCCAGCAGTTCCCCCGGGACAGTCCCCTACGAGCAGTACTTC. Protein product: CASSSPGTVPYEQYF.

This rearrangement joins TRBV18 to TRBJ1-5; 7 bases align to TRBD1. The CDR3 contains 17 residues. Germline V gene sequence: CDR1 KGHSH, CDR2 LQKENI. V was pared by 3 bases and J by 6 bases, with 14 bases of the junction left unmatched. The CDR3 protein is CASSPGEGALSRQPQHF. DNA for the CDR3: TGTGCCAGCTCACCGGGGGAGGGGGCGCTTTCGCGTCAGCCCCAGCATTTT.

The chain has TRBV6-1 and TRBJ1-1; D might be TRBD1 (5 bases). Looked up from germline, CDR1 is MNHNS and CDR2 is SASEGT. Trimming stripped 7 bases from V and 5 bases from J, with 14 bases between. This CDR3 has 13 amino acids. The DNA of the CDR3 is TGTGCCAGCACCACCGCGGGGGATACTGAAGCTTTCTTT. Amino acids: CASTTAGDTEAFF.

The chain uses TRBV6-1 and TRBJ2-2; D may be TRBD1 (5 bases). This CDR3 region has 14 residues. Germline V gives CDR1 MNHNS, CDR2 SASEGT. V lost 7 bases to trimming and J lost 3 bases, with 12 bases between them. The CDR3 reads CASNRGSDTGELFF. In nucleotides, the CDR3 is TGTGCCAGCAATAGGGGCTCAGACACCGGGGAGCTGTTTTTT.

V and J are TRBV7-3 and TRBJ1-3, with a tentative D call TRBD1 (5 bases). The CDR3 contains 16 residues. V was clipped by 2 bases and J by 0 bases, with 11 bases between them. Germline CDR1 SGHTA, CDR2 FQGTGA. The CDR3 spells CASSLSGGFSGNTIYF. The CDR3 DNA is TGTGCCAGCAGCTTATCTGGGGGGTTCTCTGGAAACACCATATATTTT.

The chain links TRBV14 to TRBJ2-1; 9 nucleotides align to TRBD2. V was pared by 6 bases and J by 4 bases, with 13 bases of the junction left unmatched. The CDR3 totals 17 residues. Germline CDR1 and CDR2: SGHDN and FVKESK. The CDR3 DNA follows: TGTGCCAGCAGTCCCCTGGGGCTAGCGGGAATTTACAATGAGCAGTTCTTC. This gives the protein CASSPLGLAGIYNEQFF.

Concerning this clone itself: This same CDR3 is encoded by further DNA sequences in the sample. This chain connects TRBV5-1 to TRBJ1-4, with 8 bases that match TRBD1. V shed 4 bases, J shed 5 bases, and the junction held 10 bases outside the gene matches. This CDR3 is built from 16 residues. CDR1 SGHRS and CDR2 YFSETQ come from the germline V gene. The CDR3 nucleotides are TGCGCCAGCAGCCTAGAAGGGGACAGGCTAAATGAAAAACTGTTTTTT. Translation: CASSLEGDRLNEKLFF.

The chain has TRBV19 and TRBJ1-6; no reliable D call. Germline CDR1 and CDR2: LNHDA and SQIVND (reference sequence). V was clipped by 9 bases and J by 10 bases, with 19 bases between them. This CDR3 is built from 14 residues. CDR3 residues: CASAAGPPGSPLHF. The CDR3 nucleotides are TGTGCCAGCGCAGCCGGGCCTCCGGGATCACCCCTCCACTTT.

This rearrangement joins TRBV13 to TRBJ2-5; D gene unclear. V was pared by 5 bases and J by 2 bases, with 9 bases between. This CDR3 has 13 residues. CDR1 PRHDT and CDR2 FYEKMQ come from the germline V gene (reference sequence). The CDR3 spells CASSPTIQETQYF. CDR3 in DNA: TGTGCCAGCAGCCCGACAATACAAGAGACCCAGTACTTC. Supplemented by reference TRBV13 and TRBJ2-5, the full variable domain reads AAGVIQSPRHLIKEKRETATLKCYPIPRHDTVYWYQQGPGQDPQFLISFYEKMQSDKGSIPDRFSAQQFSDYHSELNMSSLELGDSALYFCASSPTIQETQYFGPGTRLLVL.

The gene calls are TRBV10-3 and TRBJ1-4; D is possibly TRBD1 (6 bases). CDR1 and CDR2 from the germline V gene are ENHRY and SYGVKD. The CDR3 length is 13 residues. Trimming stripped 5 bases from V and 2 bases from J, with 6 bases between. The CDR3 reads CAISTGTNEKLFF. CDR3 DNA sequence: TGTGCCATCAGTACAGGGACTAATGAAAAACTGTTTTTT.

Worth noting for this clone: Within the sample, other DNA sequences also encode this same CDR3. The gene calls are TRBV5-4 and TRBJ2-7; 9 nucleotides line up with TRBD1. CDR3 length: 15 residues. The V gene end was trimmed by 4 bases and the J gene end by 3 bases; junction bases not matched to a gene: 8. Germline V gene lookup returns CDR1 SGHNT and CDR2 YYREEE (reference sequence). CDR3 DNA: TGTGCCAGCAGCGTTCCGGGACAGGGAAGCTACGAGCAGTACTTC. Protein sequence: CASSVPGQGSYEQYF.

The chain is built from TRBV11-2 and TRBJ2-7, with TRBD2 matching 7 bases. The CDR3 has 14 amino acids. The V gene's germline CDR1 is SGHAT and CDR2 FQNNGV. With V trimmed by 2 bases and J by 4 bases, 5 bases remained unmatched. CDR3 bases: TGTGCCAGCAGCTTAATGGGACTATCGTACGAGCAGTACTTC. This sequence encodes CASSLMGLSYEQYF.

The sample holds one count of this clone. The same CDR3 can be traced to other DNA sequences in this sample. The CDR3 here is CASSRGPEQYF. The CDR3 DNA reads as TGTGCCAGCAGTCGGGGACCCGAGCAGTACTTC. The chain links TRBV6-5 to TRBJ2-7; D may correspond to TRBD1 or TRBD2 (5 bases each). The CDR3 has 11 amino acids. V was pared by 5 bases and J by 6 bases, with 8 bases between. CDR1 is MNHEY, CDR2 SVGAGI, per germline.

This chain joins TRBV28 and TRBJ2-7; D gene unclear. V was trimmed by 1 base and J by 1 base, leaving 5 bases between them. Germline V CDR1 and CDR2: MDHEN, SYDVKM. This CDR3 comprises 13 residues. The CDR3 loop is CASSLLASYEQYF. CDR3 DNA sequence: TGTGCCAGCAGTTTATTGGCTTCCTACGAGCAGTACTTC.

This sequence joins TRBV28 and TRBJ1-5; 7 nucleotides agree with TRBD1. The V and J ends lost 5 bases and 5 bases, in that order; junction bases with no gene match: 6. Germline V CDR1 and CDR2: MDHEN, SYDVKM. There are 14 residues in the CDR3. CDR3 in amino acids: CASSTGQRYQPQHF. For the CDR3, the DNA is TGTGCCAGCAGTACGGGACAGCGTTATCAGCCCCAGCATTTT.

This chain links TRBV29-1 with TRBJ1-5, with 9 bases lining up with TRBD1. The trim removed 6 bases at V and 1 base at J, leaving 10 bases unmatched. Germline values: CDR1 SQVTM, CDR2 ANQGSEA. This CDR3 spans 16 amino acids. CDR3: CSVSGTGFYSNQPQHF. CDR3 bases: TGCAGCGTCTCCGGGACAGGGTTTTACAGCAATCAGCCCCAGCATTTT.

The chain is built from TRBV25-1 and TRBJ2-7; TRBD2 agrees at 12 bases. The germline V gene encodes CDR1 MGHDK and CDR2 SYGVNS. Trimming cost V 6 bases and J 2 bases; bases outside gene matches: 5. This CDR3 is 15 amino acids long. The DNA for the CDR3 is TGTGCCAGCAGCCTCGCTAGCGGGAGGGCCTACGAGCAGTACTTC. Protein product: CASSLASGRAYEQYF.

This sequence joins TRBV9 and TRBJ1-3; 10 nucleotides align to TRBD1. The V gene end was trimmed by 4 bases and the J gene end by 6 bases; junction bases not matched to a gene: 4. The germline V gene has CDR1 SGDLS and CDR2 YYNGEE. This CDR3 has 14 residues. CDR3 amino acids: CASSSGTGENTIYF. The DNA for the CDR3 is TGTGCCAGCAGCTCCGGGACAGGGGAAAACACCATATATTTT.

This chain links TRBV2 with TRBJ2-3; D gene uncertain. V was pared by 8 bases and J by 0 bases, with 12 bases between. Germline V gene data show CDR1 as SNHLY and CDR2 as FYNNEI. This CDR3 is built from 14 residues. The CDR3 region is CASRAVLSTDTQYF. The CDR3 DNA sequence: TGTGCCAGCCGGGCTGTTCTTAGCACAGATACGCAGTATTTT.

This sequence joins TRBV7-2 and TRBJ2-5; tentatively, D is TRBD1 (5 bases). V lost 5 bases to trimming and J lost 13 bases, with 29 bases between them. The CDR3 sequence is 16 residues long. Germline V gene data show CDR1 as SGHTA and CDR2 as FQGNSA. CDR3 in amino acids: CASSLRQPQDVSPRYF. Written as DNA, the CDR3 is TGTGCCAGCAGCCTCAGACAGCCCCAAGACGTCAGCCCCAGGTACTTC.

This clone was recorded only once. The chain carries TRBV28 and TRBJ1-1; D is ambiguous. In germline, CDR1 is MDHEN, CDR2 SYDVKM. Trimming removed 3 bases from V and 0 bases from J, with 8 bases in between. This CDR3 has 14 residues. CDR3 in amino acids: CASSFRSLNTEAFF. DNA for the CDR3: TGTGCCAGCAGTTTTCGTTCTCTGAACACTGAAGCTTTCTTT.

About this clone: At one end, the junction sequence differs from germline, possibly due to a read error. Other DNA variants within this sample encode the same CDR3. J is TRBJ2-5 and V is TRBV7-2, with 8 positions matching TRBD2. From germline, CDR1 is SGHTA and CDR2 FQGNSA. The CDR3 contains 14 residues. This CDR3 reads CASSLAGGLETQYF. As DNA, the CDR3 is TGTGCCAGCAGCCTAGCGGGCGGGTTAGAGACCCAGTACTTC.